This TCR beta chain was identified in a study of OX40 agonist ivuxolimab in advanced cancers. Overall study: The group had a mean age of roughly 65 years, ranged from 23 to 79, and was less than 85% male. Whole-study findings and limits: Some nonresponders likewise displayed low normalized T-cell clonal expansion. At 0.1 to 3.0 mg/kg and by week 6, CD4+ and CD8+ T cells in the blood had expanded clonally.

The CDR3 has 12 amino acids. Trimming removed 4 bases at V and 3 bases at J, with 7 bases between. Germline lookup yields CDR1 WSHSY and CDR2 SAAADI. TCRdb keeps only in-frame clones here, not all; method: immunoSEQ multiplex PCR. The table records about 48,000 clones, roughly 90% of them present only once. As regards this clone: Its specificity is unknown.

V usage is TRBV10-2 and J usage is TRBJ2-7; D call uncertain. The input for sequencing was CD4+ or CD8+ T cells sorted from blood, taken in a trial of the OX40 agonist ivuxolimab. This clonotype originated in an adult with an advanced solid tumor such as melanoma, head and neck, liver or kidney cancer. The CDR3 reads CASSAGVYEQYF. CDR3 coding DNA: TGCGCCAGCAGTGCTGGCGTCTACGAGCAGTACTTC.